The 20 T cell receptor beta chains reported below all come from one sample, sequenced in a study of T-cell memory formation after mild COVID-19 (dated by TCRdb to the early 2020s). Library generation was performed with 5' RACE. Sequencer: Illumina NovaSeq 6000. Clones were called with MiXCR by TCRdb after fastp trimmed the public reads at Q25, and only in-frame beta chains were retained. Duplicate CDR3 protein sequences are folded into a single record with the most common DNA and genes. This sample is represented by over 400,000 distinct CDR3 sequences; around a quarter of them were singletons. Jointly, the top ten make up around 13% of the sample. The sample consisted of PBMCs or a T cell subset sorted from them (not recorded which). All receptors derive from an adult woman who had mild COVID-19 (a few samples of this study predate the infection). The sample titles of this study are shuffled in the database, so cell type and time point are left out; the donor was told from shared clones.

CDR3 protein: CASSTRGGTGELFF. The CDR3 nucleotides read TGTGCCAGCAGCACCCGGGGGGGCACCGGGGAGCTGTTTTTT. This chain uses TRBV21-1 with TRBJ2-2; the D call TRBD1 from the table was never checked on the DNA. TRBV21-1 is a documented pseudogene. This CDR3 is 14 amino acids long.

The chain is built from TRBV5-1 and TRBJ2-5, with 11 bases that match TRBD2. The CDR3 length is 16 residues. The germline V gene has CDR1 SGHRS and CDR2 YFSETQ. V lost 2 bases and J lost 5; bases outside the gene matches: 8. CDR3 sequence: CASSFLSGRARETQYF. CDR3 bases: TGCGCCAGCAGCTTCCTTAGCGGGAGGGCCAGGGAGACCCAGTACTTC.

The chain uses TRBV7-2 and TRBJ1-2, with no clear D. Germline V gene data show CDR1 as SGHTA and CDR2 as FQGNSA. Between the trimmed V and J ends, which lost 1 base and 4 bases, there was a span of 10 bases. The CDR3 loop spans 14 amino acids. CDR3 DNA: TGTGCCAGCAGCTTAGAGGACGCATTCTATGGCTACACCTTC. It yields the protein CASSLEDAFYGYTF. Full variable domain (outside the CDR3, taken from reference TRBV7-2 and TRBJ1-2): GAGVSQSPSNKVTEKGKDVELRCDPISGHTALYWYRQSLGQGLEFLIYFQGNSAPDKSGLPSDRFSAERTGGSVSTLTIQRTQQEDSAVYLCASSLEDAFYGYTFGSGTRLTVV.

In this sample, this clonotype turned up a few times. This chain links TRBV29-1 with TRBJ2-3; D is unclear. The germline V gene encodes CDR1 SQVTM and CDR2 ANQGSEA. The CDR3 loop spans 13 amino acids. Trimming stripped 8 bases from V and 1 base from J, with 13 bases between. The CDR3, as DNA: TGCAGCCCCGAGCTTTTAGGCACAGATACGCAGTATTTT. It encodes CSPELLGTDTQYF.

The gene calls are TRBV27 and TRBJ2-4, with D possibly being TRBD2 (6 bases). CDR1 is MNHEY, CDR2 SMNVEV, per germline (reference sequence). This CDR3 has 14 amino acids. V lost 6 bases and J lost 1, with 10 bases in between. CDR3 protein: CASREGSAKNIQYF. The CDR3 region has the DNA TGTGCCAGCAGGGAGGGGTCGGCCAAAAACATTCAGTACTTC.

This clonotype was observed a single time. The V and J genes are TRBV15 and TRBJ1-2; a possible D gene is TRBD1 (5 bases). The germline V gene encodes CDR1 LNHNV and CDR2 YYDKDF (reference sequence). Trimming stripped 5 bases from V and 8 bases from J, with 18 bases between. The CDR3 extends over 14 amino acids. The CDR3 sequence: CATSVGDYGKGYTF. The CDR3 nucleotides are TGTGCCACCAGCGTCGGGGACTATGGAAAAGGCTACACCTTC. Full variable domain (missing parts from reference TRBV15 and TRBJ1-2): DAMVIQNPRYQVTQFGKPVTLSCSQTLNHNVMYWYQQKSSQAPKLLFHYYDKDFNNEADTPDNFQSRRPNTSFCFLDIRSPGLGDTAMYLCATSVGDYGKGYTFGSGTRLTVV.

There are a few counts of this clonotype. This chain links TRBV3-1 with TRBJ1-1, with a tentative D call TRBD1 (5 bases). Trimming stripped 2 bases from V and 7 bases from J, with 14 bases between. Germline V gene data show CDR1 as LGHDT and CDR2 as YNNKEL (reference sequence). The CDR3 is made up of 14 amino acids. The CDR3 sequence: CASSQPRRGGEAFF. The DNA for the CDR3 is TGTGCCAGCAGCCAACCTCGACGGGGCGGTGAAGCTTTCTTT.

The chain carries TRBV7-8 and TRBJ2-5, with 8 bases identical to TRBD1. Germline loops: CDR1 SGHVS, CDR2 FQNEAQ. The ends lost 3 bases at V and 4 bases at J; junction bases unmatched: 7. The CDR3 spans 15 residues. The CDR3: CASSLGRGQGETQYF. The DNA of the CDR3 is TGTGCCAGCAGCTTGGGCAGGGGGCAAGGAGAGACCCAGTACTTC.

Only a few counts were recorded for this clonotype. This chain connects TRBV30 to TRBJ2-5; 9 bases map to TRBD2. The CDR3 loop spans 14 amino acids. Germline V gene sequence: CDR1 GTSNPN, CDR2 SVGIG (reference sequence). V trimming: 1 base; J trimming: 5 bases; junction bases outside the gene matches: 5. Here the CDR3 DNA reads TGTGCCTGGAGTGAGATGAGCGGGGGGGAGACCCAGTACTTC. Encoded protein: CAWSEMSGGETQYF.

This clonotype was counted a few times. The chain combines TRBV20-1 with TRBJ1-1, with a weak D call TRBD1 (5 bases). With 6 bases removed from V and 3 bases from J, the gap between germline ends came to 14 bases. Per germline, CDR1 DFQATT and CDR2 SNEGSKA (reference sequence). This CDR3 has 13 amino acids. CDR3 amino acids: CSAVGLGYTEAFF. The CDR3 coding sequence is TGCAGTGCCGTGGGACTAGGGTACACTGAAGCTTTCTTT.

The J gene is TRBJ2-3, the V gene TRBV27; D possibly corresponds to TRBD2 (6 bases). The germline gives CDR1 MNHEY, CDR2 SMNVEV (reference sequence). The CDR3 spans 14 residues. V was cut by 8 bases and J by 2 bases, with 14 bases left in between. The CDR3 sequence is CASGWAGPTDTQYF. The CDR3 nucleotides read TGTGCCAGCGGTTGGGCGGGACCCACAGATACGCAGTATTTT.

The table lists this clonotype with many counts. This rearrangement joins TRBV5-1 to TRBJ2-2; D is ambiguous. The V gene's germline CDR1 is SGHRS and CDR2 YFSETQ. The CDR3 has 15 amino acids. V shed 0 bases and J shed 0 bases, with 6 bases lying between them. The CDR3 DNA reads as TGCGCCAGCAGCTTGGCGGCCGCGAACACCGGGGAGCTGTTTTTT. Residues: CASSLAAANTGELFF.

V gene TRBV6-5 combines with J gene TRBJ2-7; no firm D call. This CDR3 is built from 12 residues. The germline V gene has CDR1 MNHEY and CDR2 SVGAGI. Trimming removed 6 bases at V and 1 base at J, with 7 bases between. As DNA, the CDR3 is TGTGCCAGCAGCCAGACTTCCTACGAGCAGTACTTC. Its translation is CASSQTSYEQYF.

The chain recombines TRBV29-1 with TRBJ2-5; D possibly corresponds to TRBD2 (7 bases). V lost 0 bases and J lost 5, with 13 bases in between. The CDR3 length is 14 residues. Per the germline V gene, CDR1 is SQVTM and CDR2 is ANQGSEA. For the CDR3, the DNA is TGCAGCGTTGAAGATCCGGGGGGCGGGGAGACCCAGTACTTC. Translating it yields CSVEDPGGGETQYF.

V and J are TRBV4-1 and TRBJ2-1, with 11 bases identical to TRBD2. Germline CDR1 is MGHRA and CDR2 is YSYEKL. J lost 0 bases, V lost 0 bases, and 7 bases had no gene match. CDR3 length: 19 residues. The CDR3 DNA reads as TGCGCCAGCAGCCAAGAAGGCACTAGCGGGGGTAGCTCCTACAATGAGCAGTTCTTC. Protein sequence: CASSQEGTSGGSSYNEQFF.

This clonotype came up many times. The CDR3 bases are TGCGCCAGCAGCTATTCCGGGACAGGGGAAACCTACGAGCAGTACTTC. This gives the protein CASSYSGTGETYEQYF. The chain combines TRBV4-3 with TRBJ2-7; 10 bases match TRBD1. The CDR3 runs 16 residues. V was pared by 5 bases and J by 2 bases, with 9 bases of the junction left unmatched. Germline V gene lookup returns CDR1 LGHNA and CDR2 YSLEER.

The rearrangement links TRBV7-2 to TRBJ2-1, with D uncertain. The germline V gene has CDR1 SGHTA and CDR2 FQGNSA. V dropped 1 base and J dropped 4 bases, with 14 bases sitting between them. The CDR3 consists of 16 residues. CDR3 protein: CASSLDQPTYYNEQFF. The CDR3 DNA reads as TGTGCCAGCAGCTTAGACCAGCCGACCTATTACAATGAGCAGTTCTTC.

This clonotype has only a few counts. The V call is TRBV7-2, the J call TRBJ1-1, with 9 bases lining up with TRBD1. The V gene end was trimmed by 2 bases and the J gene end by 6 bases; junction bases not matched to a gene: 13. CDR1 is SGHTA, CDR2 FQGNSA, per germline. CDR3 length: 17 residues. The CDR3 region is CASSLLGQGVRGPEAFF. In DNA form, the CDR3 reads TGTGCCAGCAGCTTACTGGGACAGGGAGTTCGGGGGCCTGAAGCTTTCTTT. The whole variable domain, remainder taken from reference TRBV7-2 and TRBJ1-1, is GAGVSQSPSNKVTEKGKDVELRCDPISGHTALYWYRQSLGQGLEFLIYFQGNSAPDKSGLPSDRFSAERTGGSVSTLTIQRTQQEDSAVYLCASSLLGQGVRGPEAFFGQGTRLTVV.

The genes are TRBV3-1 and TRBJ1-2; 8 bases line up with TRBD1. This CDR3 region has 15 residues. J was trimmed by 4 bases and V by 8 bases; bases with no gene match: 12. Germline V gene lookup returns CDR1 LGHDT and CDR2 YNNKEL (reference sequence). The CDR3: CASAQETGGRYGYTF. For the CDR3, the DNA is TGTGCCAGCGCGCAGGAAACAGGGGGTCGCTATGGCTACACCTTC.

This clonotype was picked up a small number of times. The chain combines TRBV2 with TRBJ2-4; the match to TRBD1 covers 8 bases. The CDR3 extends over 15 amino acids. Germline CDR1 reads SNHLY; CDR2 reads FYNNEI. V trimming: 6 bases; J trimming: 6 bases; junction bases outside the gene matches: 10. CDR3 coding DNA: TGTGCCAGCAGGCCCACGGACAGGGCGAGAAACATTCAGTACTTC. Encoded protein: CASRPTDRARNIQYF.